These T cell receptor beta chains were read from a single sample in a study of CD8+ T cells in alopecia areata. Profiled with immunoSEQ multiplex PCR; TCRdb holds only in-frame clones, not every one. The repertoire holds about 150,000 clones, with 62% as singletons. The sequencing input was CD8+ T cells sorted from blood. The receptors were gathered from a human donor in good health. CDR3s include the opening cysteine and the closing phenylalanine or tryptophan. The order of the fields is J gene, V gene, clone size, D gene, CDR3 protein, CDR3 DNA. The D gene is left open where the match is weak. For some rows the clone size is stated as once, few or many, or as a class when expanded; others skip it.

TRBJ1-2	TRBV13	.	.	CASSYVGGGYTF	TGTGCCAGCAGTTACGTAGGCGGTGGCTACACCTTC
TRBJ2-2	TRBV19	.	.	CASRTDFTGELFF	TGTGCCTCAAGGACAGACTTCACCGGGGAGCTGTTTTTT
TRBJ1-2	TRBV6-5	few	.	CASSWAGYGYTF	TGTGCCAGCAGCTGGGCAGGGTATGGCTACACCTTC
TRBJ2-3	TRBV29-1	.	.	CSVDRGLTDTQYF	TGCAGCGTTGACAGGGGACTCACAGATACGCAGTATTTT
TRBJ2-5	TRBV2	few	TRBD1	CATRGTGGSETQYF	TGTGCCACCAGAGGGACAGGAGGTAGCGAGACCCAGTACTTC
TRBJ2-5	TRBV7-9	.	.	CASSITKETQYF	TGTGCCAGCAGTATTACCAAAGAGACCCAGTACTTC
TRBJ2-5	TRBV11-2	.	.	CASSPTREETQYF	TGTGCCAGCAGCCCGACGAGGGAAGAGACCCAGTACTTC
TRBJ2-5	TRBV29-1	few	TRBD1	CSVQGVYQETQYF	TGCAGCGTTCAGGGGGTTTACCAAGAGACCCAGTACTTC
TRBJ2-3	TRBV4-1	few	.	CASSQAGVRYF	TGCGCCAGCAGCCAGGCAGGGGTGAGGTATTTT
TRBJ2-2	TRBV6-5	.	TRBD1	CASSTGVGTGELFF	TGTGCCAGCAGTACAGGGGTCGGTACCGGGGAGCTGTTTTTT
TRBJ2-7	TRBV29-1	.	TRBD2	CSARGLAGVAYEQYF	TGCAGCGCTAGGGGACTAGCGGGAGTGGCCTACGAGCAGTACTTC
TRBJ2-7	TRBV4-1	once	TRBD1	CASSQDDRGPYEQYF	TGCGCCAGCAGCCAAGATGACAGGGGGCCCTACGAGCAGTACTTC
TRBJ2-1	TRBV19	.	.	CASSIVIYNEQFF	TGTGCCAGTAGTATTGTTATCTACAATGAGCAGTTCTTC
TRBJ2-2	TRBV4-1	.	.	CASSPGPGDTGELFF	TGCGCCAGCAGCCCGGGTCCGGGCGACACCGGGGAGCTGTTTTTT
TRBJ1-2	TRBV27	.	TRBD1	CASSSSQGAYGYTF	TGTGCCAGCAGTTCTTCACAGGGGGCGTATGGCTACACCTTC
TRBJ2-2	TRBV6-5	.	TRBD1	CASSLWTGNTGELFF	TGTGCCAGCAGTCTCTGGACAGGGAACACCGGGGAGCTGTTTTTT
TRBJ2-7	TRBV6-5	.	TRBD1	CASSYRDRPYEQYF	TGTGCCAGCAGTTACCGGGACAGGCCGTACGAGCAGTACTTC
TRBJ1-1	TRBV7-9	.	TRBD1	CASSLGTGEKAFF	TGTGCCAGCAGCTTAGGGACAGGCGAAAAAGCTTTCTTT
TRBJ2-3	TRBV5-7	.	.	CASSLTRPHTDTQYF	TGTGCCAGCAGCTTGACACGGCCCCACACAGATACGCAGTATTTT
TRBJ2-7	TRBV29-1	.	TRBD1	CSVTGTGDSYEQYF	TGCAGCGTTACCGGGACAGGGGATTCCTACGAGCAGTACTTC
TRBJ2-7	TRBV29-1	.	.	CSVEGGFPYEQYF	TGCAGCGTTGAAGGTGGTTTCCCCTACGAGCAGTACTTC
TRBJ2-1	TRBV2	.	.	CATQPQARSYNEQFF	TGTGCCACCCAACCCCAGGCCCGCTCCTACAATGAGCAGTTCTTC
TRBJ1-1	TRBV27	.	.	CASSEAPDTEAFF	TGTGCCAGCAGCGAGGCGCCGGACACTGAAGCTTTCTTT
TRBJ1-2	TRBV29-1	.	.	CSVESRRREGYGYTF	TGCAGCGTTGAAAGTAGGCGCAGAGAGGGCTATGGCTACACCTTC
TRBJ2-6	TRBV29-1	.	TRBD1	CSVESRGHGDSGANVLTF	TGCAGCGTTGAATCCAGGGGGCATGGGGACTCTGGGGCCAACGTCCTGACTTTC
TRBJ2-3	TRBV29-1	.	TRBD1	CSDWTGSAADTQYF	TGCAGCGACTGGACAGGGAGTGCAGCAGATACGCAGTATTTT
TRBJ2-5	TRBV7-9	.	TRBD2	CASSLVSPGGQETQYF	TGTGCCAGCAGCTTAGTTTCCCCGGGGGGCCAAGAGACCCAGTACTTC
TRBJ1-1	TRBV6-5	.	.	CASRRDTEAFF	TGTGCCAGCAGGAGGGACACTGAAGCTTTCTTT
TRBJ2-5	TRBV20-1	few	.	CSAHQETQYF	TGCAGTGCCCACCAAGAGACCCAGTACTTC
TRBJ2-7	TRBV9	.	TRBD1	CASSIGTGVDEQYF	TGTGCCAGCAGCATCGGGACAGGGGTCGACGAGCAGTACTTC
TRBJ2-3	TRBV4-1	.	.	CASSLARTDTQYF	TGCGCCAGCAGTCTAGCGCGCACAGATACGCAGTATTTT
TRBJ1-5	TRBV29-1	.	.	CSVEEGGGQPQHF	TGCAGCGTTGAAGAGGGTGGGGGTCAGCCCCAGCATTTT
TRBJ2-5	TRBV7-8	.	.	CASSFRTFETQYF	TGTGCCAGCAGCTTCAGGACCTTTGAGACCCAGTACTTC
TRBJ2-3	TRBV2	.	.	CASSEQGRGTDTQYF	TGTGCCAGCAGTGAGCAGGGGCGCGGCACAGATACGCAGTATTTT